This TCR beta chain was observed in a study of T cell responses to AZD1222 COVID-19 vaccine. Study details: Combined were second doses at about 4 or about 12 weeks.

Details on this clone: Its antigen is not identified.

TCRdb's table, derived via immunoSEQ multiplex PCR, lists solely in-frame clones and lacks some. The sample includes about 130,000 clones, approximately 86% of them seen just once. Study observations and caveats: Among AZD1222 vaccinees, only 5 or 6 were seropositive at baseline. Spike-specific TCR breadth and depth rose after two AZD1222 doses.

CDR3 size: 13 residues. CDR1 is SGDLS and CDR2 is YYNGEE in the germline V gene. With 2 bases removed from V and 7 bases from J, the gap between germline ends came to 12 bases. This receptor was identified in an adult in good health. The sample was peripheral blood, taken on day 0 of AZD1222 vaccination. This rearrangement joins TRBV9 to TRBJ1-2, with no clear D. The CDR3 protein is CASSVSQTSGYTF. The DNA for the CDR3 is TGTGCCAGCAGCGTTTCTCAAACTTCTGGCTACACCTTC. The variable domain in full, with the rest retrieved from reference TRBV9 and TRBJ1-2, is DSGVTQTPKHLITATGQRVTLRCSPRSGDLSVYWYQQSLDQGLQFLIQYYNGEERAKGNILERFSAQQFPDLHSELNLSSLELGDSALYFCASSVSQTSGYTFGSGTRLTVV.